The clone carrying this T cell receptor (beta chain) was seen only once. Its specificity is not known. Libraries were made from TCR beta cDNA, and they carried unique molecular identifiers. The source material, roughly 0.9 to 11 million T cells, gave rise to 400,000 to 600,000 cDNA molecules. TCRdb re-called the PCR reads through MiXCR, storing one row per CDR3 protein. The sample includes 650,000 to 850,000 distinct CDR3 sequences, roughly 50% seen only once; the top ten take 4% to 5.5%. This CDR3 contains 14 residues. The V gene's germline CDR1 is DFQATT and CDR2 SNEGSKA (reference sequence). V lost 4 bases, J lost 1 base, and 3 bases stayed unmatched. This sample is drawn from a study of post-analysis software for immune sequencing data. Overall study results and limits: Comparison with controls showed significantly lower normalized Chao1 diversity in multiple sclerosis patients. In patients, TRBV5-6, TRBV5-1 and TRBV20-1 belonged to roughly five TRBV segments found more frequently than in controls.

V usage is TRBV20-1 and J usage is TRBJ1-5; 8 positions agree with TRBD1. The sequence derives from a girl between 5 and 17 years old with multiple sclerosis. The sequenced sample was blood. The CDR3 sequence is CSAKPGGSNQPQHF. CDR3 sequence (DNA): TGCAGTGCTAAACCAGGGGGCAGCAATCAGCCCCAGCATTTT.